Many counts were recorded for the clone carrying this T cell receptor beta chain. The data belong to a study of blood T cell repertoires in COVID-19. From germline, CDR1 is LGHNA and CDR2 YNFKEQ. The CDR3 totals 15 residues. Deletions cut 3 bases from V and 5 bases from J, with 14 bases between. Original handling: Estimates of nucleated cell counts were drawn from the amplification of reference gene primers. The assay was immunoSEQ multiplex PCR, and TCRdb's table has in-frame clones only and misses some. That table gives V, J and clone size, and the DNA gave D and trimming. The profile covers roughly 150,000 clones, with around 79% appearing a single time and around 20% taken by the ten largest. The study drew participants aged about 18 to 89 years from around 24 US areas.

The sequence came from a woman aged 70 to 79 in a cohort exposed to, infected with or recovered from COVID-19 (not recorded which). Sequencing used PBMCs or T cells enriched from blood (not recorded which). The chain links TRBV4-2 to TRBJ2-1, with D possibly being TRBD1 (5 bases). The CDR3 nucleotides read TGTGCCAGCAGCCACCCAGACAGCTCAAACAATGAGCAGTTCTTC. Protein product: CASSHPDSSNNEQFF.